Listed here is a single T cell receptor (beta chain). Its antigen is not identified. The time point is: blood 4 weeks post-SBRT, at nephrectomy. Described treatment: 15 Gy SBRT to primary tumor, nephrectomy 4 weeks later. Nephrectomy followed 15 Gy stereotactic body radiation by 4 weeks. The repertoire was sequenced with immunoSEQ multiplex PCR; TCRdb's copy has only in-frame clones and lacks some. Found here are 130,000 to 150,000 clones, 75% to 90% of them singletons; the top ten hold less than 20%. These data belong to a study of radiation and T cells in renal cell carcinoma. Study results and limitations: From baseline, blood top tumor clonotypes peaked at 2 weeks post-radiation.

The CDR3 runs to 15 residues. Losses at the gene ends were 0 bases for V and 4 bases for J; bases not matched to a gene: 7. Looked up from germline, CDR1 is SGHRS and CDR2 is YFSETQ. The origin of this receptor is a woman between 50 and 59 years old with renal cell carcinoma. This chain links TRBV5-1 with TRBJ2-7; TRBD2 aligns across 7 bases. The sample in question was blood, obtained from a patient whose treatment included radiotherapy and nephrectomy. In DNA, the CDR3 is TGCGCCAGCAGCTTGGCCGTTGGCGGGGGTTACGAGCAGTACTTC. It translates to CASSLAVGGGYEQYF. Filled out from reference TRBV5-1 and TRBJ2-7, the complete variable domain reads KAGVTQTPRYLIKTRGQQVTLSCSPISGHRSVSWYQQTPGQGLQFLFEYFSETQRNKGNFPGRFSGRQFSNSRSEMNVSTLELGDSALYLCASSLAVGGGYEQYFGPGTRLTVT.